The present T cell receptor (beta chain) was sequenced within a study of Ad26.COV2.S vaccination and SARS-CoV-2 variants. For the study at large: The study gave Ad26.COV2.S intramuscularly, once or twice 56 days apart. Study observations and caveats: People given the vaccine had a wider spike-specific TCR breadth than placebo recipients did.

A remark on this clone: Its target is unknown.

Stated treatment: over 15 received Ad26.COV2.S at low or high dose, single or two shots; 5 received placebo; per-sample allocation not given. The investigators took samples on day 63 after the first vaccine or placebo injection. Some clones are missing from TCRdb's copy, which holds only in-frame ones; the method was immunoSEQ multiplex PCR. The sample consists of about 320,000 clones, about 85% of them appearing once. This CDR3 is 16 amino acids long. Unmatched junction bases numbered 6, after V lost 5 bases and J lost 2 bases. Germline V CDR1 and CDR2: MDHEN, SYDVKM. The sample here was peripheral blood, taken in a trial of Ad26.COV2.S vaccine versus placebo. The V and J genes are TRBV28 and TRBJ2-7; TRBD2 matches 13 bases. The sequence was collected from a person between 18 and 65 years old who received the Ad26.COV2.S COVID-19 vaccine or a placebo. CDR3 in DNA: TGTGCCAGCAGTATCCACGGGACTAGCGGGGCCTACGAGCAGTACTTC. This sequence encodes CASSIHGTSGAYEQYF.